The source of this T cell receptor beta chain is a study of T cells in Graves' hyperthyroidism and ophthalmopathy. General study results and limits: Most thyroid-expanded clonotypes above 0.001 were also found in blood.

Amplification targeted TCR beta CDR3 regions from RNA transcripts. HTBI primers drove first-round RT-PCR of the TCR CDR3. TCRdb itself ran the multiplex PCR reads through MiXCR, one entry per CDR3 protein. The sample consists of 350,000 to 450,000 distinct CDR3 sequences, around 14% of them appearing once. Patients having uncontrolled infection, another autoimmune disease, pregnancy or lactation were not included. This clonotype was observed a few times. Antigen specificity is unknown. The sample was blood. This TCR derives from a woman in her fifties or sixties with Graves' hyperthyroidism.

The CDR3 DNA sequence: TGTGCCTGGAGCCTCGGACGGTTGGGCACTGAAGCTTTCTTT. It codes for CAWSLGRLGTEAFF. V and J are TRBV30 and TRBJ1-1, with no clear D. The CDR3 runs 14 residues. Germline CDR1 GTSNPN, CDR2 SVGIG (reference sequence). V lost 3 bases and J lost 4, with 15 bases in between.